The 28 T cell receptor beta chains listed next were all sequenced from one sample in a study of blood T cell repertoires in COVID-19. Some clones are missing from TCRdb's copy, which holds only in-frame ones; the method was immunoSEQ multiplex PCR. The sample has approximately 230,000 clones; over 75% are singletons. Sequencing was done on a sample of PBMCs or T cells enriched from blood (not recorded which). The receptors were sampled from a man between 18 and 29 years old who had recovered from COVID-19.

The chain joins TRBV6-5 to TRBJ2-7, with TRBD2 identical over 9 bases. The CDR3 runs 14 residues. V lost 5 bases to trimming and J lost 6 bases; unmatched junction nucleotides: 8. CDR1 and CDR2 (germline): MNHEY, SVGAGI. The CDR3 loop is CASSPLSGSGEQYF. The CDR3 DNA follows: TGTGCCAGCAGTCCCCTTAGCGGGAGCGGCGAGCAGTACTTC.

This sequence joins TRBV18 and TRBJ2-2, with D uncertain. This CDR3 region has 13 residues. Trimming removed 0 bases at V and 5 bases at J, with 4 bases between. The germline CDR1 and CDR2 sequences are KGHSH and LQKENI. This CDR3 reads CASSPPSTGELFF. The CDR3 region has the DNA TGTGCCAGCTCACCACCTTCAACCGGGGAGCTGTTTTTT.

In nucleotides, the CDR3 is TGTGCCAGCAGCCCGACCAGTTCTAGCGGGGGATGGTACAATGAGCAGTTCTTC. The encoded protein is CASSPTSSSGGWYNEQFF. The chain carries TRBV3-1 (or the pseudogene TRBV3-2) and TRBJ2-1; 10 bases map to TRBD2. CDR1 is LGHDT, CDR2 YNNKEL, per germline (reference sequence). The junction had 13 bases not matched to a gene; V was cut back by 4 bases and J by 4 bases. CDR3 length: 18 residues.

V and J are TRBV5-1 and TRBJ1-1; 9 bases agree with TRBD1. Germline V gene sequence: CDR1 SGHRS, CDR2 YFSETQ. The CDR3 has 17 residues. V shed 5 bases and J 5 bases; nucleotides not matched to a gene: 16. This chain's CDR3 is CASRSFDTGGFGTEAFF. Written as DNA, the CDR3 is TGCGCCAGCAGAAGTTTCGACACAGGGGGCTTTGGTACTGAAGCTTTCTTT.

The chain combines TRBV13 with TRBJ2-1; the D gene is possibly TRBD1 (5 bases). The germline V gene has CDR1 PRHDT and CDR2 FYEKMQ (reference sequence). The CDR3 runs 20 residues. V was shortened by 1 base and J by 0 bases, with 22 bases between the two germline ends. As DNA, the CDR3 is TGTGCCAGCAGCTTAGAACCGGGCAGGGCTCCCGGAAGCTCCTACAATGAGCAGTTCTTC. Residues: CASSLEPGRAPGSSYNEQFF.

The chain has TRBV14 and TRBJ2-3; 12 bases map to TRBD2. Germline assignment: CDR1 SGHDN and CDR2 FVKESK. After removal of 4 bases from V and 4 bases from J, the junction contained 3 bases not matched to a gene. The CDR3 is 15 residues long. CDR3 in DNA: TGTGCCAGCAGCCCGCGGACTAGCGGGGCAGATACGCAGTATTTT. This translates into CASSPRTSGADTQYF.

CDR3 sequence: CASYPWAGGHVDTQYF. As DNA, the CDR3 is TGTGCCAGCTACCCTTGGGCGGGAGGGCATGTAGATACGCAGTATTTT. The chain has TRBV28 and TRBJ2-3, with 9 bases that match TRBD2. There are 16 residues in the CDR3. CDR1 is MDHEN and CDR2 is SYDVKM in the germline V gene. V was pared by 8 bases and J by 5 bases, with 14 bases of the junction left unmatched.

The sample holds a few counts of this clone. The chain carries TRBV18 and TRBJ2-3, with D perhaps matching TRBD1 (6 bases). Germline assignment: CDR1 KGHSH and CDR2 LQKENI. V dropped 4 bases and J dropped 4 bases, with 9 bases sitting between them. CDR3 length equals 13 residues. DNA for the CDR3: TGTGCCAGCTCACAGGGGGTGGCAGATACGCAGTATTTT. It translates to CASSQGVADTQYF.

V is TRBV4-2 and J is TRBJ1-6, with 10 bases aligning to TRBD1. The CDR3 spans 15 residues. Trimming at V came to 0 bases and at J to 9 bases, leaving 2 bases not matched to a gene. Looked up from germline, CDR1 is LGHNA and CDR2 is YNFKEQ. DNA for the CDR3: TGTGCCAGCAGCCAAGATCGGACAGGGGGTTCACCCCTCCACTTT. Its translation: CASSQDRTGGSPLHF.

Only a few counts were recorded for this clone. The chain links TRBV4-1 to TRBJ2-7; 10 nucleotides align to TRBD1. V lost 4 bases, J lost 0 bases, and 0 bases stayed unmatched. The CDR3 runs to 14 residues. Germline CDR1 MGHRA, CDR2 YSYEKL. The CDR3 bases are TGCGCCAGCAGCCGGACAGGGGGCTCCTACGAGCAGTACTTC. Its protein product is CASSRTGGSYEQYF.

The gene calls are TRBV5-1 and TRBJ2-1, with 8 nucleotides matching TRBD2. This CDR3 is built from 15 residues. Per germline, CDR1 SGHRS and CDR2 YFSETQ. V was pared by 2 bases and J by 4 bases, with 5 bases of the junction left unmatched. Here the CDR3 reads CASSFGTSGYNEQFF. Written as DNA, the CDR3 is TGCGCCAGCAGCTTTGGCACTAGCGGTTACAATGAGCAGTTCTTC.

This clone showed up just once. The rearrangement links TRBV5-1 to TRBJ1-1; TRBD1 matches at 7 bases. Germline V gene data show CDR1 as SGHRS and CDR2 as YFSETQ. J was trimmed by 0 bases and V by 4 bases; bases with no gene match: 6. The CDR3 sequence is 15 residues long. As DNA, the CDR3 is TGCGCCAGCAGCCCAGGGGGAAAGATGAACACTGAAGCTTTCTTT. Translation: CASSPGGKMNTEAFF. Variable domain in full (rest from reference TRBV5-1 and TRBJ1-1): KAGVTQTPRYLIKTRGQQVTLSCSPISGHRSVSWYQQTPGQGLQFLFEYFSETQRNKGNFPGRFSGRQFSNSRSEMNVSTLELGDSALYLCASSPGGKMNTEAFFGQGTRLTVV.

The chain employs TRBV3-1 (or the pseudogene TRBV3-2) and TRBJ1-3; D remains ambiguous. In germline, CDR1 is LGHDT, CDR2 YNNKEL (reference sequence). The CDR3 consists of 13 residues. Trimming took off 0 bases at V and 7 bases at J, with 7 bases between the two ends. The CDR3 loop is CASSQDVENTIYF. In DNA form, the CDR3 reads TGTGCCAGCAGCCAAGATGTGGAGAACACCATATATTTT.

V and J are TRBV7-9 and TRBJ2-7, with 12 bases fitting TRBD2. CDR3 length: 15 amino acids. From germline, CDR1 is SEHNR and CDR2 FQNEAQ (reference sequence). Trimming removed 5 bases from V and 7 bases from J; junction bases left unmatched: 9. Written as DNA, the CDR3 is TGTGCCAGCAGCCCCACCCTAGCGGGAGGGCGGGAGCAGTACTTC. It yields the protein CASSPTLAGGREQYF.

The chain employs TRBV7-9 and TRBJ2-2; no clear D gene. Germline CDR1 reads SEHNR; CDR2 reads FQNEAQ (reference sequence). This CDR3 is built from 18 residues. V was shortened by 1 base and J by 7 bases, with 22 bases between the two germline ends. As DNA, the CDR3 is TGTGCCAGCAGCTTAGGGTTCGTGGTTGAAAGGTACAGCGGGGAGCTGTTTTTT. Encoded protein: CASSLGFVVERYSGELFF.

DNA of the CDR3: TGCGCCAGCAGCTTCGGACAGAACACCGGGGAGCTGTTTTTT. Its translation: CASSFGQNTGELFF. The V call is TRBV5-1, the J call TRBJ2-2; the D gene is possibly TRBD1 (5 bases). The CDR3 totals 14 residues. Trimming took off 2 bases at V and 1 base at J, with 6 bases between the two ends. Germline CDR1 and CDR2: SGHRS and YFSETQ. Full variable domain (outside the CDR3, taken from reference TRBV5-1 and TRBJ2-2): KAGVTQTPRYLIKTRGQQVTLSCSPISGHRSVSWYQQTPGQGLQFLFEYFSETQRNKGNFPGRFSGRQFSNSRSEMNVSTLELGDSALYLCASSFGQNTGELFFGEGSRLTVL.

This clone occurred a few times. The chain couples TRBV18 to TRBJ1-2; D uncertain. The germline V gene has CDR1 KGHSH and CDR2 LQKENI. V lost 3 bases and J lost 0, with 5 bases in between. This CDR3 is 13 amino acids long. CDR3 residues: CASSPIANYGYTF. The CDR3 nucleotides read TGTGCCAGCTCACCTATCGCTAACTATGGCTACACCTTC. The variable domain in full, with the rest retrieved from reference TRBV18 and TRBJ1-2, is NAGVMQNPRHLVRRRGQEARLRCSPMKGHSHVYWYRQLPEEGLKFMVYLQKENIIDESGMPKERFSAEFPKEGPSILRIQQVVRGDSAAYFCASSPIANYGYTFGSGTRLTVV.

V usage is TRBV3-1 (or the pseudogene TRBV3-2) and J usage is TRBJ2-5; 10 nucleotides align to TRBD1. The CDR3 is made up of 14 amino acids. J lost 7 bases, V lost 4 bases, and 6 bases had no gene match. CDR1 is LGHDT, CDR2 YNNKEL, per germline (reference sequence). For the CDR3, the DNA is TGTGCCAGCAGCCCCGGGACAGGGGCACGGACCCAGTACTTC. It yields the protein CASSPGTGARTQYF.

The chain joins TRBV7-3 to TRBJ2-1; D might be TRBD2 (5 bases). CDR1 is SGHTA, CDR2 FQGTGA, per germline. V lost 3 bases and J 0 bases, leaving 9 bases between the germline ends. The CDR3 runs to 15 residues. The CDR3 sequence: CASSLSGLSYNEQFF. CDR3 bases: TGTGCCAGCAGCTTGAGCGGACTCTCCTACAATGAGCAGTTCTTC.

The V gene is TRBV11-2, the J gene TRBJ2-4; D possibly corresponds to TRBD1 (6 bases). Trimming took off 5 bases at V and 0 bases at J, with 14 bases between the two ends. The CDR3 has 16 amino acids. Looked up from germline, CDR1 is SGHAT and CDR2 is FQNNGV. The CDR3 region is CASSATGFLAKNIQYF. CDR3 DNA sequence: TGTGCCAGCAGCGCGACAGGATTTCTAGCCAAAAACATTCAGTACTTC.

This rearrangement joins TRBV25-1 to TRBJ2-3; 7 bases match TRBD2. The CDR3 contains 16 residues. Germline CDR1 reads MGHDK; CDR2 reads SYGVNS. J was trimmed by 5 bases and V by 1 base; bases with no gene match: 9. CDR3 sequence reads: CASSEFGRGGIDTQYF. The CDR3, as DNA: TGTGCCAGCAGTGAATTCGGCCGGGGAGGGATAGATACGCAGTATTTT.

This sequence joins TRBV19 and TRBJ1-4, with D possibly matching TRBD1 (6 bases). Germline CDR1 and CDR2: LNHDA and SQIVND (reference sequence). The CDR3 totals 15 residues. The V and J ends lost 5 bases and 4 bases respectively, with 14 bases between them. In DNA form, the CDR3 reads TGTGCCAGTAGTCCCGGGGGGGGGCTTAATGAAAAACTGTTTTTT. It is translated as CASSPGGGLNEKLFF.

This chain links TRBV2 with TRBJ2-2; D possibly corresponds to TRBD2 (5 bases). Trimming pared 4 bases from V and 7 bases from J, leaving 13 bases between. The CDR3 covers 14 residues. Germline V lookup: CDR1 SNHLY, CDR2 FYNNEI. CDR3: CASSGLSLGGELFF. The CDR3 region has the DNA TGTGCCAGCAGTGGACTATCGCTGGGCGGGGAGCTGTTTTTT.

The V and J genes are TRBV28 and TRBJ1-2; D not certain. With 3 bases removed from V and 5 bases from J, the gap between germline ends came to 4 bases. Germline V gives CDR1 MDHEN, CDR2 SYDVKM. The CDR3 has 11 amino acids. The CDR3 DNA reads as TGTGCCAGCAGTTTTAAATATGGCTACACCTTC. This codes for CASSFKYGYTF.

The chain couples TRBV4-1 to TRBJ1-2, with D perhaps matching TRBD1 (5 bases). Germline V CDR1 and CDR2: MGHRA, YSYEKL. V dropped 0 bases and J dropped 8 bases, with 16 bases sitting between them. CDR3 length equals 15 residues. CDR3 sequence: CASSQDFNSGKGYTF. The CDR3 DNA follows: TGCGCCAGCAGCCAAGATTTTAATTCAGGGAAAGGCTACACCTTC.

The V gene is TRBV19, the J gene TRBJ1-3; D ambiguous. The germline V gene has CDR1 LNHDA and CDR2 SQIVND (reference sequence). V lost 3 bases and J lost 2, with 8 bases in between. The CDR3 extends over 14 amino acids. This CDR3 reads CASSIEGTGNTIYF. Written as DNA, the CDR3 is TGTGCCAGTAGTATTGAGGGAACTGGAAACACCATATATTTT.

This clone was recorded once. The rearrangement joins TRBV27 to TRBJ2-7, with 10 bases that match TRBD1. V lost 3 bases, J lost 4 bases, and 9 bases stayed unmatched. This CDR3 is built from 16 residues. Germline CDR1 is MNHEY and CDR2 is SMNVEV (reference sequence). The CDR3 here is CASSFQPGDRGYEQYF. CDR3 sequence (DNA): TGTGCCAGCAGTTTTCAGCCGGGGGACAGGGGATACGAGCAGTACTTC.

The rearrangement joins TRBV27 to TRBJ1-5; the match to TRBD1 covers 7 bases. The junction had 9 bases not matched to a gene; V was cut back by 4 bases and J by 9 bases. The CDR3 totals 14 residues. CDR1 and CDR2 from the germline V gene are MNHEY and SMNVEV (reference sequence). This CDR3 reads CASSSGQSRGPQHF. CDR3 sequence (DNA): TGTGCCAGCAGTTCGGGACAGAGTCGAGGGCCCCAGCATTTT.